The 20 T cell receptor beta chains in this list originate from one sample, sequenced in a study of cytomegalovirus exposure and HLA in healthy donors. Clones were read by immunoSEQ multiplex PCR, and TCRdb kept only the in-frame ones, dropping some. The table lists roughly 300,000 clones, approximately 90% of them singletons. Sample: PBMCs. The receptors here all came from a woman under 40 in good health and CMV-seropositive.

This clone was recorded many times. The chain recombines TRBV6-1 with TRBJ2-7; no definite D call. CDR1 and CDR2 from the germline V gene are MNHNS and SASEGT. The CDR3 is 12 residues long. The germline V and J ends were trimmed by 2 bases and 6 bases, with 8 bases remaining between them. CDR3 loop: CASSEWGSEQYF. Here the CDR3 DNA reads TGTGCCAGCAGTGAATGGGGTTCCGAGCAGTACTTC.

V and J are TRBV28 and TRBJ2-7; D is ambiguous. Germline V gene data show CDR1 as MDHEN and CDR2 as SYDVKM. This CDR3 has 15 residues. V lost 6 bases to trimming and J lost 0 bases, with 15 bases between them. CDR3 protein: CASSFRALSSYEQYF. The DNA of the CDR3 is TGTGCCAGCAGCTTTCGGGCCTTAAGCTCCTACGAGCAGTACTTC.

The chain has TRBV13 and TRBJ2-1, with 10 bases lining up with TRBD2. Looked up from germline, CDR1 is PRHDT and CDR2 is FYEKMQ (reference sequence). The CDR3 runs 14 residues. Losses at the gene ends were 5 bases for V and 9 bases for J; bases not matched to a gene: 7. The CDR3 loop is CASSPGTSVPEQFF. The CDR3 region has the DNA TGTGCCAGCAGCCCCGGGACTAGCGTACCTGAGCAGTTCTTC.

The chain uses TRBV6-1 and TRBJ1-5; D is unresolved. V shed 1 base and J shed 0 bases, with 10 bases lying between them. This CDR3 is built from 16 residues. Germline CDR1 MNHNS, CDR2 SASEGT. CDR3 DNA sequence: TGTGCCAGCAGTGAAGGAGACATCATTAGCAATCAGCCCCAGCATTTT. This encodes CASSEGDIISNQPQHF.

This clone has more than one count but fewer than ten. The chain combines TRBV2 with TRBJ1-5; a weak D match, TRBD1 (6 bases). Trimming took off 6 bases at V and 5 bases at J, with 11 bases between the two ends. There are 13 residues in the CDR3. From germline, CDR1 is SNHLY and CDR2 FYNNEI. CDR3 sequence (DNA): TGTGCCAGCAGGAAGGACAGCGATCAGCCCCAGCATTTT. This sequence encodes CASRKDSDQPQHF.

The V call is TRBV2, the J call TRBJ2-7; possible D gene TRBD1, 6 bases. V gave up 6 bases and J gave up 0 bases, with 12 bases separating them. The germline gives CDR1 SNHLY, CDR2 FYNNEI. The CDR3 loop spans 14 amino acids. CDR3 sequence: CASSAGQNSYEQYF. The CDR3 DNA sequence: TGTGCCAGCAGCGCAGGACAGAACTCCTACGAGCAGTACTTC.

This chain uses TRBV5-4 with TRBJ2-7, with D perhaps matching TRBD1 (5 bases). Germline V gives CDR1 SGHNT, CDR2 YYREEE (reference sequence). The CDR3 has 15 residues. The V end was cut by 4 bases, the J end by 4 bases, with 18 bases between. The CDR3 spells CASSAPAVQGYEQYF. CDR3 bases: TGTGCCAGCAGCGCCCCAGCCGTTCAGGGTTACGAGCAGTACTTC.

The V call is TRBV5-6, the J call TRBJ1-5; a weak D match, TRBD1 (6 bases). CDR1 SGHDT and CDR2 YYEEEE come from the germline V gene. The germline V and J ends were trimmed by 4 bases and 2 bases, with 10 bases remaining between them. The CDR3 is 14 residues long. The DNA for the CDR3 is TGTGCCAGCAGCCAAGGGGGGGGCAATCAGCCCCAGCATTTT. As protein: CASSQGGGNQPQHF.

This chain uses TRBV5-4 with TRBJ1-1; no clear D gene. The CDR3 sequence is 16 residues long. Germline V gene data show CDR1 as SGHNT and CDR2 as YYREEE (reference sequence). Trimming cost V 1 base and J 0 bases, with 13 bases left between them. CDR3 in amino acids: CASSLWVGRVNTEAFF. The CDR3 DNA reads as TGTGCCAGCAGCTTGTGGGTGGGGAGAGTGAACACTGAAGCTTTCTTT.

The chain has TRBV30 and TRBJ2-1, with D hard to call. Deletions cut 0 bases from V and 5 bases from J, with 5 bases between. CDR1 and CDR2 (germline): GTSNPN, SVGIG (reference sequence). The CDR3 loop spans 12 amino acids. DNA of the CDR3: TGTGCCTGGAGTGTCCGGGACAATGAGCAGTTCTTC. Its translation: CAWSVRDNEQFF.

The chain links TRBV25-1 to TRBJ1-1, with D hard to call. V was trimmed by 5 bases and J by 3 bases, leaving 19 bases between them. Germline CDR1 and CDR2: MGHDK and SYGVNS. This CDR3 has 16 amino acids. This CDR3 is CASSTWEGWYDTEAFF. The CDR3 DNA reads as TGTGCCAGCAGTACTTGGGAAGGGTGGTACGACACTGAAGCTTTCTTT.

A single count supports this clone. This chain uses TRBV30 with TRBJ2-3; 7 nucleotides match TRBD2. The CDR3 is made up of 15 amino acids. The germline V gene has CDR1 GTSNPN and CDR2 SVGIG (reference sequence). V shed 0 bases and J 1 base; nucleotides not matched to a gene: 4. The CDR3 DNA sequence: TGTGCCTGGAGTGTAGGGGCGGGAGGCACAGATACGCAGTATTTT. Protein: CAWSVGAGGTDTQYF.

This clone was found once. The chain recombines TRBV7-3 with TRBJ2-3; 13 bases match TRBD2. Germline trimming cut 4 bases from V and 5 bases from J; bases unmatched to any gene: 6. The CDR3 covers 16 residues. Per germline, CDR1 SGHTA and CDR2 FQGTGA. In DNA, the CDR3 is TGTGCCAGCAGCTCGAGGGGACTAGCGGGACGAGATACGCAGTATTTT. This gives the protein CASSSRGLAGRDTQYF.

CDR3 nucleotide sequence: TGTGCCAGCAGCTTACAGGGGGCAACAGATACGCAGTATTTT. This gives the protein CASSLQGATDTQYF. J is TRBJ2-3 and V is TRBV7-3; 8 positions agree with TRBD1. Germline V gene data show CDR1 as SGHTA and CDR2 as FQGTGA. CDR3 size: 14 residues. V lost 2 bases and J lost 3; bases outside the gene matches: 1.

CDR3 in DNA: TGTGCCACCAGCAGAACCGTTTATAGCAATCAGCCCCAGCATTTT. This sequence encodes CATSRTVYSNQPQHF. This rearrangement joins TRBV15 to TRBJ1-5; D ambiguous. This CDR3 spans 15 amino acids. The germline V gene has CDR1 LNHNV and CDR2 YYDKDF (reference sequence). V was shortened by 2 bases and J by 0 bases, with 8 bases between the two germline ends.

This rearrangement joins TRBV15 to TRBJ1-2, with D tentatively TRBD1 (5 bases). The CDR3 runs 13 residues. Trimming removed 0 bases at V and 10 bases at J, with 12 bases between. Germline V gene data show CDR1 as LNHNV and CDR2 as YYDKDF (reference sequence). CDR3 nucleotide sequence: TGTGCCACCAGCAGAGATATTCAGGGAGCCTACACCTTC. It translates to CATSRDIQGAYTF.

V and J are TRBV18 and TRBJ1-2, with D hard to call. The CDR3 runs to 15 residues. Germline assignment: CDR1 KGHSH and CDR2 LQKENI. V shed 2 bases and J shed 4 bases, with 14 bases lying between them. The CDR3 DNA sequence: TGTGCCAGCTCACCAATCGGGGAAGCCGGCTATGGCTACACCTTC. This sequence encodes CASSPIGEAGYGYTF.

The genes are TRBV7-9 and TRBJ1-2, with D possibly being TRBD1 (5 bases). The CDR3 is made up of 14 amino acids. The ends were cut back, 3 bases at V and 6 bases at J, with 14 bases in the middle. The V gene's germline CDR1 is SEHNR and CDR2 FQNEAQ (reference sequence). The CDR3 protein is CASSFVGRGDGYTF. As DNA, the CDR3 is TGTGCCAGCAGCTTCGTTGGAAGGGGAGATGGCTACACCTTC.

The CDR3 DNA reads TGCGCCAGCAGCTTGGTAGGACTAGCGGTACCCAGCACAGATACGCAGTATTTT. This codes for CASSLVGLAVPSTDTQYF. This chain links TRBV5-1 with TRBJ2-3; 10 bases match TRBD2. This CDR3 has 18 amino acids. Trimming cost V 0 bases and J 0 bases; bases outside gene matches: 7. The germline CDR1 and CDR2 sequences are SGHRS and YFSETQ. Based on the CDR3 plus reference TRBV5-1 and TRBJ2-3, the full variable domain is KAGVTQTPRYLIKTRGQQVTLSCSPISGHRSVSWYQQTPGQGLQFLFEYFSETQRNKGNFPGRFSGRQFSNSRSEMNVSTLELGDSALYLCASSLVGLAVPSTDTQYFGPGTRLTVL.

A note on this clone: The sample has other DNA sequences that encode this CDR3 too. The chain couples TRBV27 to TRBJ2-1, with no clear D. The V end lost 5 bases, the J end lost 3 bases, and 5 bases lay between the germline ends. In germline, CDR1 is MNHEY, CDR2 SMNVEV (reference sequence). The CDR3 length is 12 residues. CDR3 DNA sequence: TGTGCCAGCAGTCCTAACTACAATGAGCAGTTCTTC. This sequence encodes CASSPNYNEQFF.